The clone carrying this TCR beta chain was detected a few times. The data are from a study of blood T cell repertoires in COVID-19. About the research overall: Acute and convalescent COVID-19 samples came from the United States, Italy and Spain. PBMCs, B-cell-depleted T cells, or T cells were the source of the cDNA or gDNA that made up the material.

The V gene's germline CDR1 is SGHTA and CDR2 FQGNSA. V gave up 1 base and J gave up 2 bases; unmatched junction bases: 5. The CDR3 runs to 16 residues. As handled by the study authors: Estimation of nucleated cell counts was performed using reference gene primer amplification. Produced via immunoSEQ multiplex PCR; TCRdb's table is partial and in-frame only. V and J calls and clone size are as listed in that table; D and trimming were resolved from the DNA. The table records some 74,000 clones, approximately 80% of them present only once. The V gene is TRBV7-2, the J gene TRBJ1-2; 9 bases line up with TRBD1. The sequence came from a woman of 80 years or more with active or convalescent COVID-19. The specimen was peripheral blood. The CDR3 spells CASSLGGTGSNYGYTF. The CDR3 DNA reads TGTGCCAGCAGCTTAGGTGGGACAGGGTCAAACTATGGCTACACCTTC. The variable domain in full, with the rest retrieved from reference TRBV7-2 and TRBJ1-2, is GAGVSQSPSNKVTEKGKDVELRCDPISGHTALYWYRQSLGQGLEFLIYFQGNSAPDKSGLPSDRFSAERTGGSVSTLTIQRTQQEDSAVYLCASSLGGTGSNYGYTFGSGTRLTVV.